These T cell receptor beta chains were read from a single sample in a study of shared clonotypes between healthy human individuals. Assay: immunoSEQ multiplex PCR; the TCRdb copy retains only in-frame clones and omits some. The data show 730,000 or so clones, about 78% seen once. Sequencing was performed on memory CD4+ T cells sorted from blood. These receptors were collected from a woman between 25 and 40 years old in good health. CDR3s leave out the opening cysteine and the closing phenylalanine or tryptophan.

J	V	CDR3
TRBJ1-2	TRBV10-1	ASSDRTDEIANYGYT
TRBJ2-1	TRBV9	ASSVAIAGTGVDEQF
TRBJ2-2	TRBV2	ASSWNTGELF
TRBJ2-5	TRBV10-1	ASSLDSQETQY
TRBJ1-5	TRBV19	ASSIGGSGAQH
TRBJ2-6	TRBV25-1	ASQGADYSGANVLT
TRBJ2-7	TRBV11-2	ASSDSGSPSYEQY
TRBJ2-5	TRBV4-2	ASSQDPLAGRETQY
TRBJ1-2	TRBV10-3	ASSPSGAGGYT
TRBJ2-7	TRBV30	AWSRAGGSYEQY
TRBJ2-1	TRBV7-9	ASSGRTSGRQEYNEQF
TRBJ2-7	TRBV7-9	ASSLRTGEDEQY
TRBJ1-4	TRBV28	ASSPTSGAEKLF
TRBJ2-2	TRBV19	ASSIGGTGGTGELF
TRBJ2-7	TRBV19	ASSMSGVSYEQY
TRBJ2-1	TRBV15	ATSRPDIGEQF